A selection of T cell receptor beta chains follows, all from one sample in a study of T cells in Graves' hyperthyroidism and ophthalmopathy. In TCRdb, the multiplex PCR reads were re-called with MiXCR into one record per CDR3 protein. The sample holds approximately 270,000 distinct CDR3 sequences, approximately 15% seen once. Sequenced input: blood. These receptors all stem from a woman aged 40 to 55 with Graves' hyperthyroidism that later progressed to Graves' ophthalmopathy. Both conserved end residues are part of each CDR3. The order of the fields is clone size, V gene, J gene, D gene, CDR3 protein, CDR3 DNA. D genes are given only for firm matches. Only some rows state a clone size, as once, few, many or a class for expanded clones.

clone_size: NA; v_call: TRBV7-2; j_call: TRBJ1-5; d_call: TRBD1; cdr3_aa: CASSRDRAKNQPQHF; cdr3_nt: TGTGCCAGCAGCCGCGACAGGGCCAAGAATCAGCCCCAGCATTTT
clone_size: many; v_call: TRBV11-2; j_call: TRBJ1-1; d_call: NA; cdr3_aa: CASSLPGAVNTEAFF; cdr3_nt: TGTGCCAGCAGCTTACCCGGGGCGGTGAACACTGAAGCTTTCTTT
clone_size: many; v_call: TRBV12-3/TRBV12-4; j_call: TRBJ2-1; d_call: NA; cdr3_aa: CASSPGSAIFRSEQFF; cdr3_nt: TGTGCCAGCAGCCCGGGGTCGGCTATTTTTAGGAGTGAGCAGTTCTTC
clone_size: NA; v_call: TRBV11-2; j_call: TRBJ2-3; d_call: TRBD1; cdr3_aa: CASSWGTGRTDTQYF; cdr3_nt: TGTGCCAGCAGCTGGGGGACAGGGCGCACAGATACGCAGTATTTT
clone_size: many; v_call: TRBV6-1; j_call: TRBJ2-1; d_call: NA; cdr3_aa: CASSAPPYNEQFF; cdr3_nt: TGTGCCAGCAGCGCCCCCCCGTACAATGAGCAGTTCTTC
clone_size: many; v_call: TRBV3-1; j_call: TRBJ1-3; d_call: TRBD1; cdr3_aa: CASSHDWGTGHGNTIYF; cdr3_nt: TGTGCCAGCAGCCATGATTGGGGGACAGGGCACGGAAACACCATATATTTT
clone_size: NA; v_call: TRBV30; j_call: TRBJ2-1; d_call: TRBD2; cdr3_aa: CAWRRSSGSGQFF; cdr3_nt: TGTGCCTGGAGGCGATCTAGCGGGAGTGGGCAGTTCTTC
clone_size: few; v_call: TRBV7-9; j_call: TRBJ2-7; d_call: TRBD2; cdr3_aa: CASSPGTSATYEHYF; cdr3_nt: TGTGCCAGCAGCCCAGGGACTAGCGCTACCTACGAGCATTACTTC
clone_size: many; v_call: TRBV6-1; j_call: TRBJ2-3; d_call: TRBD2; cdr3_aa: CASKGSWLAGFQGDTQYF; cdr3_nt: TGTGCCAGCAAGGGGTCGTGGCTAGCGGGTTTCCAGGGAGATACGCAGTATTTT
clone_size: many; v_call: TRBV28; j_call: TRBJ2-3; d_call: NA; cdr3_aa: CASAWHGRSTDTQYF; cdr3_nt: TGTGCCAGCGCCTGGCACGGGAGAAGCACAGATACGCAGTATTTT
clone_size: many; v_call: TRBV5-1; j_call: TRBJ2-2; d_call: TRBD2; cdr3_aa: CASSFLGTLAGVPTGELFF; cdr3_nt: TGCGCCAGCAGCTTCCTGGGGACCCTAGCGGGAGTTCCCACCGGGGAGCTGTTTTTT
clone_size: many; v_call: TRBV28; j_call: TRBJ1-5; d_call: NA; cdr3_aa: CASSRAQRGQPQHF; cdr3_nt: TGTGCCAGCAGTCGGGCCCAACGGGGTCAGCCCCAGCATTTT
clone_size: many; v_call: TRBV3-1; j_call: TRBJ1-6; d_call: TRBD1; cdr3_aa: CASSPATGANAPLHF; cdr3_nt: TGTGCCAGCAGCCCCGCGACAGGGGCGAATGCACCCCTCCACTTT
clone_size: NA; v_call: TRBV12-3/TRBV12-4; j_call: TRBJ1-3; d_call: NA; cdr3_aa: CASSLQSLSGNTIYF; cdr3_nt: TGTGCCAGCAGTTTACAGTCCCTCTCTGGAAACACCATATATTTT
clone_size: many; v_call: TRBV27; j_call: TRBJ2-1; d_call: TRBD2; cdr3_aa: CASRRAGGNEQFF; cdr3_nt: TGTGCCAGCAGGAGAGCGGGAGGCAATGAGCAGTTCTTC
clone_size: few; v_call: TRBV5-6; j_call: TRBJ1-2; d_call: NA; cdr3_aa: CASSLGMNLGYGYTF; cdr3_nt: TGTGCCAGCAGCCTAGGAATGAATCTTGGCTATGGCTACACCTTC
clone_size: few; v_call: TRBV24-1; j_call: TRBJ1-5; d_call: NA; cdr3_aa: CATKTDSNQPQHF; cdr3_nt: TGTGCCACCAAGACAGATAGCAATCAGCCCCAGCATTTT
clone_size: many; v_call: TRBV12-3/TRBV12-4; j_call: TRBJ2-7; d_call: NA; cdr3_aa: CASKQGLGEQYF; cdr3_nt: TGTGCCAGCAAACAGGGTCTGGGCGAGCAGTACTTC
clone_size: many; v_call: TRBV7-2; j_call: TRBJ1-4; d_call: NA; cdr3_aa: CASSQGINEKLFF; cdr3_nt: TGTGCCAGCAGCCAGGGGATTAATGAAAAACTGTTTTTT
clone_size: many; v_call: TRBV5-1; j_call: TRBJ1-1; d_call: NA; cdr3_aa: CASSPMTAANTEAFF; cdr3_nt: TGCGCCAGCAGCCCGATGACAGCTGCCAACACTGAAGCTTTCTTT
clone_size: few; v_call: TRBV20-1; j_call: TRBJ2-7; d_call: TRBD2; cdr3_aa: CSAQTVAAGPYEQYF; cdr3_nt: TGCAGTGCCCAAACGGTGGCAGCGGGGCCCTACGAGCAGTACTTC
clone_size: many; v_call: TRBV13; j_call: TRBJ1-1; d_call: NA; cdr3_aa: CASSPYPTGGPLAFF; cdr3_nt: TGTGCCAGCAGCCCATACCCAACAGGAGGGCCCCTGGCTTTCTTT
clone_size: many; v_call: TRBV27; j_call: TRBJ2-7; d_call: NA; cdr3_aa: CASSLVAEAYEQYF; cdr3_nt: TGTGCCAGCAGTTTAGTAGCGGAGGCCTACGAGCAGTACTTC
clone_size: NA; v_call: TRBV20-1; j_call: TRBJ2-3; d_call: TRBD2; cdr3_aa: CSARDRKREAQYF; cdr3_nt: TGCAGTGCTAGAGATCGTAAGCGGGAAGCGCAGTATTTT
clone_size: many; v_call: TRBV7-2; j_call: TRBJ2-7; d_call: TRBD1; cdr3_aa: CASSLGSLRTGGIEQYF; cdr3_nt: TGTGCCAGCAGCTTAGGATCTCTGAGGACAGGGGGCATCGAGCAGTACTTC
clone_size: many; v_call: TRBV30; j_call: TRBJ2-7; d_call: NA; cdr3_aa: CAWSASGIYEQYF; cdr3_nt: TGTGCCTGGAGTGCGTCGGGGATCTACGAGCAGTACTTC
clone_size: many; v_call: TRBV7-2; j_call: TRBJ1-6; d_call: NA; cdr3_aa: CASSRTSAISPLHF; cdr3_nt: TGTGCCAGCAGCAGGACGTCTGCTATTTCACCCCTCCACTTT
clone_size: few; v_call: TRBV11-2; j_call: TRBJ2-1; d_call: TRBD2; cdr3_aa: CASSPTSGRSNEQFF; cdr3_nt: TGTGCCAGCAGCCCAACTAGCGGGAGGTCAAATGAGCAGTTCTTC
clone_size: few; v_call: TRBV19; j_call: TRBJ1-1; d_call: NA; cdr3_aa: CASSTQAMGAAEAFF; cdr3_nt: TGTGCCAGTAGTACGCAAGCGATGGGAGCAGCTGAAGCTTTCTTT
clone_size: few; v_call: TRBV7-9; j_call: TRBJ1-1; d_call: NA; cdr3_aa: CASSPAVPETEAFF; cdr3_nt: TGTGCCAGCAGCCCCGCAGTCCCGGAGACTGAAGCTTTCTTT
clone_size: many; v_call: TRBV28; j_call: TRBJ2-7; d_call: NA; cdr3_aa: CASSLGPTYEQYF; cdr3_nt: TGTGCCAGCAGTTTGGGTCCAACCTACGAGCAGTACTTC
clone_size: many; v_call: TRBV24-1; j_call: TRBJ2-1; d_call: NA; cdr3_aa: CATSDGDWPDNEQFF; cdr3_nt: TGTGCCACCAGTGATGGGGACTGGCCAGACAATGAGCAGTTCTTC
clone_size: many; v_call: TRBV12-3/TRBV12-4; j_call: TRBJ1-1; d_call: NA; cdr3_aa: CASSPPPGRATEAFF; cdr3_nt: TGTGCCAGCAGTCCTCCCCCAGGGAGGGCCACTGAAGCTTTCTTT